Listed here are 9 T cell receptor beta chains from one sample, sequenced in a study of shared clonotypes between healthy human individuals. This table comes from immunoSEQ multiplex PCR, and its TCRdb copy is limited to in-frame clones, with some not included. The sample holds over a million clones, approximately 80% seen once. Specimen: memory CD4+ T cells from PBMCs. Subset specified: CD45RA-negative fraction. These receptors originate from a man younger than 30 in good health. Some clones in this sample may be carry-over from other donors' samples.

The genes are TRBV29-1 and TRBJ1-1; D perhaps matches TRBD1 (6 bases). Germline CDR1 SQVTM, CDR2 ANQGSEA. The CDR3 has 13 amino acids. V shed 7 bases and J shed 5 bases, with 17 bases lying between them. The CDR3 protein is CSGGPRERTEAFF. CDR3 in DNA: TGCAGCGGGGGGCCAAGGGAGAGGACTGAAGCTTTCTTT.

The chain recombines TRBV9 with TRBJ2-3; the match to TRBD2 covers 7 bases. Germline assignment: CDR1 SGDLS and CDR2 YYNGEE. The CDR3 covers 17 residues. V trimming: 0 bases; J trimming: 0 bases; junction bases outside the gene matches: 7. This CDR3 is CASSVDVGRPSTDTQYF. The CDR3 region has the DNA TGTGCCAGCAGCGTAGATGTCGGGAGGCCCAGCACAGATACGCAGTATTTT.

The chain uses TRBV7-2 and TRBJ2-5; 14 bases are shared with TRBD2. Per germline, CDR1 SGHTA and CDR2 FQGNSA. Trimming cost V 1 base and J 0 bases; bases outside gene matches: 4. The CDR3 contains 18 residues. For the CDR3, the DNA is TGTGCCAGCAGCTTAGTAGGGACTAGCGGGAGCAACCAAGAGACCCAGTACTTC. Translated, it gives CASSLVGTSGSNQETQYF.

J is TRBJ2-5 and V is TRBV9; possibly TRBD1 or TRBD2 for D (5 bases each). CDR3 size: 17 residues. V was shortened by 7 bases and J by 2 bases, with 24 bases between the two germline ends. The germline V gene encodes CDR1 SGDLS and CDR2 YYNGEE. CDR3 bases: TGTGCCAGCCCATCCGAGGCCTCGAGGGGCGGACAAGAGACCCAGTACTTC. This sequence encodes CASPSEASRGGQETQYF.

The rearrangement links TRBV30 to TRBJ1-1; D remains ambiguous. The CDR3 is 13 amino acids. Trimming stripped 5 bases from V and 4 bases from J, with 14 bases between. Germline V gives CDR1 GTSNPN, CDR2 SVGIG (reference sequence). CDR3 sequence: CAWDNQRGTEAFF. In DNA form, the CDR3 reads TGTGCCTGGGATAATCAGCGGGGCACTGAAGCTTTCTTT.

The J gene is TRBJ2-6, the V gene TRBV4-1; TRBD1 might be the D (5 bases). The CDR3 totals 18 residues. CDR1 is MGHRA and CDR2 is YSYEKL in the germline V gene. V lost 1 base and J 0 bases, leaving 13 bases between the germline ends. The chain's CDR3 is CASSQVVTGPSGANVLTF. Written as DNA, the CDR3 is TGCGCCAGCAGCCAAGTTGTTACAGGACCCTCTGGGGCCAACGTCCTGACTTTC.

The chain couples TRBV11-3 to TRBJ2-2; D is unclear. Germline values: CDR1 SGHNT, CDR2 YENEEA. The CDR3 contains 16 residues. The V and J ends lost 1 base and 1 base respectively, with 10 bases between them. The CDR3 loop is CASSLVMDRNTGELFF. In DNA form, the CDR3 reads TGTGCCAGCAGCTTAGTTATGGACCGGAACACCGGGGAGCTGTTTTTT.

The CDR3 DNA is TGTGCCAGCAGCCACGGACGGAGCTATGGCTACACCTTC. Its protein product is CASSHGRSYGYTF. J is TRBJ1-2 and V is TRBV14, with D uncertain. This CDR3 region has 13 residues. Trimming took 3 bases from V and 4 from J, leaving 9 bases between them. Germline V gene sequence: CDR1 SGHDN, CDR2 FVKESK.

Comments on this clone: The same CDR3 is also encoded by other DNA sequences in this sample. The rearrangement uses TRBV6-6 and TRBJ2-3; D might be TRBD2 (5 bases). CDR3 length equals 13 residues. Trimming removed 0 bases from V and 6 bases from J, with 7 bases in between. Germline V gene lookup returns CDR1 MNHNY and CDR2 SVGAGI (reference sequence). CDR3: CASSYSTGDTQYF. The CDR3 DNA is TGTGCCAGCAGTTACTCGACGGGGGATACGCAGTATTTT.